The source of this T cell receptor (beta chain) is a study of low-dose radiotherapy and immunotherapy resistance in tumors. Whole-study context: Every six weeks patients received intravenous ipilimumab 1 mg/kg, and every two weeks they received intravenous nivolumab 240 mg. It was every two weeks, one day before radiation and immunotherapy, that intravenous cyclophosphamide 200 mg/m2 was given.

The V and J ends lost 4 bases and 10 bases respectively, with 14 bases between them. The CDR3 spans 13 residues. Germline V gives CDR1 MGHRA, CDR2 YSYEKL. Sample time point: after trial treatment. Specified treatment: LDRT plus nivolumab, ipilimumab, low-dose cyclophosphamide and aspirin (RACIN trial). A few counts support this clonotype. This likely came from a read error, as a far larger clone is one base away. First-strand cDNA relied on TRAV- and TRBV-specific primers spanning alpha and beta chains. PCR amplification of the TCRs was performed with Phusion for about 20 PCR cycles, and it relied on a constant-region primer together with a V-primer adapter. In TCRdb, the reads were re-called with MiXCR into one record per CDR3 protein. The sample contains 39,000 or so distinct CDR3 sequences, less than 25% of which appear only once.

Sequenced here: PBMCs, sampled after low-dose radiotherapy plus immunotherapy. The chain combines TRBV4-1 with TRBJ2-1; perhaps D is TRBD1 or TRBD2 (5 bases each). This sequence originates from a female donor with ovarian cancer. CDR3 amino acids: CASSPGRTYEQFF. The CDR3 nucleotides are TGCGCCAGCAGCCCGGGACGGACATACGAGCAGTTCTTC.